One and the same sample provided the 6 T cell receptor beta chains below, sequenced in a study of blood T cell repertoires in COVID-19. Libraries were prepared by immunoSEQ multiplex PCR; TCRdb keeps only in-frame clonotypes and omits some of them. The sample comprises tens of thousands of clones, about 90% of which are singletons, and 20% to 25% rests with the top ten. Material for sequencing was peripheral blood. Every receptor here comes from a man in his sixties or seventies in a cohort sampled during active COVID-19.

CDR3 bases: TGTGCCAGCAAAGTAGCGGGAGACAATGAGCAGTTCTTC. Protein: CASKVAGDNEQFF. The chain joins TRBV28 to TRBJ2-1; 9 bases are a match to TRBD2. The V and J ends lost 7 bases and 5 bases, in that order; junction bases with no gene match: 3. The CDR3 loop spans 13 amino acids. Germline assignment: CDR1 MDHEN and CDR2 SYDVKM.

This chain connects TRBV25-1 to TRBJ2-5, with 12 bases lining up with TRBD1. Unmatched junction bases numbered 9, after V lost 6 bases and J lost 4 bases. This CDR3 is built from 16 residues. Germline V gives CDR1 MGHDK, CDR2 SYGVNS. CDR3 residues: CASSGGTGGQGETQYF. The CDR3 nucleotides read TGTGCCAGCAGCGGCGGGACAGGGGGCCAGGGAGAGACCCAGTACTTC.

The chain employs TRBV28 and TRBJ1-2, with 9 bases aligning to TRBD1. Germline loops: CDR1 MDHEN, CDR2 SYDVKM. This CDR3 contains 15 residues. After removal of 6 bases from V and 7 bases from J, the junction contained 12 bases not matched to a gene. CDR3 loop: CASSFAGQGWGGYTF. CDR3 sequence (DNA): TGTGCCAGCAGCTTCGCGGGACAGGGTTGGGGTGGCTACACCTTC.

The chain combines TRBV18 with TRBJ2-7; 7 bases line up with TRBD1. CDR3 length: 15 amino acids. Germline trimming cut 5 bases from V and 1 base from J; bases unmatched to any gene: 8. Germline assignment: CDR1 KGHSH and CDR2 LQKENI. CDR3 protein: CASSEGQFPSYEQYF. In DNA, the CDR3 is TGTGCCAGCTCAGAGGGACAGTTCCCTTCCTACGAGCAGTACTTC. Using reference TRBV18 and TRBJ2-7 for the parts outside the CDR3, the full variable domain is NAGVMQNPRHLVRRRGQEARLRCSPMKGHSHVYWYRQLPEEGLKFMVYLQKENIIDESGMPKERFSAEFPKEGPSILRIQQVVRGDSAAYFCASSEGQFPSYEQYFGPGTRLTVT.

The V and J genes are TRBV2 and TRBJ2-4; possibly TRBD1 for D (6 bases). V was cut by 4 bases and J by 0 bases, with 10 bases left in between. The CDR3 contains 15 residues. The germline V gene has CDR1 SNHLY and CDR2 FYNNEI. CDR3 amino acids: CASSGGRGAKNIQYF. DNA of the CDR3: TGTGCCAGCAGTGGAGGCAGGGGAGCCAAAAACATTCAGTACTTC. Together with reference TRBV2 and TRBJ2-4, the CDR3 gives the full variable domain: EPEVTQTPSHQVTQMGQEVILRCVPISNHLYFYWYRQILGQKVEFLVSFYNNEISEKSEIFDDQFSVERPDGSNFTLKIRSTKLEDSAMYFCASSGGRGAKNIQYFGAGTRLSVL.

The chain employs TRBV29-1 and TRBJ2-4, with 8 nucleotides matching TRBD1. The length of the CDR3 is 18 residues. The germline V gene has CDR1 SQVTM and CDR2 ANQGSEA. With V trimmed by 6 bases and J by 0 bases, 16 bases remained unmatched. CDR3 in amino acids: CSVQPDWTGLRAKNIQYF. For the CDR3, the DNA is TGCAGCGTCCAACCGGATTGGACAGGGCTTCGAGCCAAAAACATTCAGTACTTC.